The rows below give T cell receptor beta chains drawn from one sample of a study of blood T cell repertoires in COVID-19. Sequencing was performed with immunoSEQ multiplex PCR; in TCRdb, only in-frame clones are kept and a portion is missing. The data show approximately 92,000 clones, around 76% seen once. The sample comprised peripheral blood. These receptors were taken from a man older than 75 with acute or convalescent COVID-19. The conserved cysteine and the conserved F or W are not part of the CDR3 here. A D gene is named only where the DNA matches it firmly.

D	V	CDR3
-	TRBV28	ASSFRRSPQH
TRBD2	TRBV18	ASSPGLAGIETQY
TRBD2	TRBV5-5	ASRSNSGDYNEQF
-	TRBV6-5	ASSYGTGTNEKLF
-	TRBV5-6	ASSLGWQPETQY
TRBD1	TRBV2	ASSETGGAVYEQY
-	TRBV19	ASSIAIGASGANVLT
TRBD2	TRBV7-8	ASSFSLAGSTQY
-	TRBV11-2	ASSLEVRGAAF
TRBD1	TRBV6-2/TRBV6-3	ASSSGGGQPQH
-	TRBV28	ASSLLPTGNQPQH
-	TRBV5-6	ASSSEGTTNNSPLH
TRBD1	TRBV7-2	ASSRGQVETQY
TRBD1	TRBV4-1	ASRYESGTGGNYGYT
-	TRBV19	ASSIFGESSDTQY
TRBD2	TRBV18	ASSPSGTSGVYEQF
TRBD1	TRBV6-2/TRBV6-3	ASSSKGALRPNYGYT
TRBD1	TRBV18	ASSTGTGGYEAF
-	TRBV7-9	ASSLVDSLAYEQY
-	TRBV5-1	ASSPSRANDEQY
TRBD2	TRBV2	ASSEPRTSGGAPGELF
TRBD2	TRBV3-1/TRBV3-2	ASSRGGSYNEQF
-	TRBV30	AGNSGGNTIY
-	TRBV27	ATRMSNNSPLH
TRBD1	TRBV5-1	ATGTGRNNEQF
-	TRBV18	ASSPGEGSTDTQY
TRBD2	TRBV5-6	ARWGGNEQY
-	TRBV19	ASSIQSANYGYT
TRBD1	TRBV18	ASSRQGAGQPQH
TRBD2	TRBV19	ASSIGPSGRFQETQY
-	TRBV4-1	ASSQVGGTLGNTIY
-	TRBV7-7	ASSSDRGNTIY
TRBD1	TRBV6-5	ASKTTGIFTEAF
TRBD1	TRBV27	ASIHTGVGQGTNTEAF
-	TRBV12-3/TRBV12-4	ASSKDSGTEAF
TRBD1	TRBV7-2	ASSSDRGEQY
-	TRBV4-1	ASSQGGTVSRVNEKLF
-	TRBV3-1/TRBV3-2	ASSLLASSNEQF
-	TRBV28	ASSLTGFVVADYGYT
-	TRBV19	AADSGSGGEQY
TRBD2	TRBV18	ASSPSRSGGSF
TRBD1	TRBV11-2	ASQRQGNQPQH
-	TRBV19	ASSLIPDSTHEQY
-	TRBV12-3/TRBV12-4	ASSLSTGSPLH
-	TRBV4-3	ASSRGGSDTEAF
TRBD2	TRBV19	ASSIYSGRAYNEQF
-	TRBV2	ASSEGRSGGDQPQH
TRBD2	TRBV19	ASSIPTSGPYNEQF
-	TRBV6-5	ASSWQAGWDEQF
-	TRBV9	ASSGGVNNEQF
TRBD1	TRBV18	ASSPTRDRTYEQY
-	TRBV18	ASSMDSLYEQY
-	TRBV6-2/TRBV6-3	ASSKPGASSYEQY
TRBD2	TRBV18	ASSPRTSPTGELF
TRBD2	TRBV4-1	ASSQPGGLRTGELF
-	TRBV12-3/TRBV12-4	ASSLGGNYGYT
-	TRBV28	ASSLAAGEQY
TRBD1	TRBV6-5	ASRTTGGLTEAF
TRBD2	TRBV6-4	ASSPPSGRATGELF